This entry features one T cell receptor beta chain sequence. These data originate in a study of blood T cell repertoires in COVID-19. Trimming removed 1 base from V and 3 bases from J, with 4 bases in between. The CDR3 extends over 13 amino acids. Germline V gene sequence: CDR1 LGHNA, CDR2 YSLEER. Original analysis: The assay estimated nucleated cells by amplifying reference gene primers. Produced via immunoSEQ multiplex PCR; TCRdb's table is partial and in-frame only. The V and J calls and clone size come from that table; D and trimming were worked out from the DNA. The sample records about 69,000 clones, under 85% being singletons.

The chain links TRBV4-3 to TRBJ2-1; D unresolved. The sample was peripheral blood. The receptor's source is a man aged 50 to 59 with COVID-19, enrolled during active disease. The CDR3 reads CASSQVGYNEQFF. CDR3 in DNA: TGCGCCAGCAGCCAAGTCGGCTACAATGAGCAGTTCTTC.